A single sample is the source of the 32 T cell receptor beta chains below, sequenced in a study of T-cell memory formation after mild COVID-19. Via MiXCR, TCRdb re-called the 5' RACE reads, giving one row per CDR3 protein. The sample carries 500,000 to 650,000 distinct CDR3 sequences, roughly 22% recorded once. Material: PBMCs or a T cell subset sorted from them (not recorded which). These receptors were collected from an adult woman who had mild COVID-19 (a few samples of this study predate the infection). Cell type and time point are not known.

The V call is TRBV9, the J call TRBJ2-3; D is ambiguous. V was clipped by 0 bases and J by 4 bases, with 6 bases between them. Germline V gives CDR1 SGDLS, CDR2 YYNGEE. The CDR3 extends over 13 amino acids. The CDR3 protein is CASSVVSSDTQYF. CDR3 nucleotides: TGTGCCAGCAGCGTAGTGAGCTCAGATACGCAGTATTTT.

This clonotype was counted once. The chain employs TRBV5-1 and TRBJ2-2, with D maybe TRBD2 (5 bases). CDR1 and CDR2 (germline): SGHRS, YFSETQ. Trimming cost V 6 bases and J 6 bases, with 18 bases left between them. The length of the CDR3 is 15 residues. In nucleotides, the CDR3 is TGCGCCAGCACCAATAGCGCCACCTCCCCCGGGGAGCTGTTTTTT. It encodes CASTNSATSPGELFF.

V is TRBV3-1 and J is TRBJ2-7; D gene ambiguous. Trimming took 0 bases from V and 7 from J, leaving 13 bases between them. This CDR3 comprises 14 residues. Germline V gene lookup returns CDR1 LGHDT and CDR2 YNNKEL (reference sequence). The CDR3 DNA follows: TGTGCCAGCAGCCAAGACGACCTACGCGGAGAGCAGTACTTC. Its translation: CASSQDDLRGEQYF.

The chain carries TRBV20-1 and TRBJ1-5, with TRBD1 matching 9 bases. The germline CDR1 and CDR2 sequences are DFQATT and SNEGSKA (reference sequence). Trimming removed 0 bases from V and 2 bases from J; junction bases left unmatched: 14. This CDR3 spans 19 amino acids. CDR3 nucleotide sequence: TGCAGTGCTAGAGATGTTGGGACAGGGAAGATAAGGGGCAATCAGCCCCAGCATTTT. It encodes CSARDVGTGKIRGNQPQHF.

The rearrangement joins TRBV20-1 to TRBJ2-1; no clear D. CDR1 DFQATT and CDR2 SNEGSKA come from the germline V gene (reference sequence). V was trimmed by 2 bases and J by 12 bases, leaving 14 bases between them. The length of the CDR3 is 12 residues. The CDR3 here is CSARPPNGGQFF. The CDR3 region has the DNA TGCAGTGCTAGACCCCCAAATGGCGGGCAGTTCTTC.

At least ten counts were recorded for this clonotype. The chain uses TRBV5-6 and TRBJ2-4; the D gene is possibly TRBD1 (5 bases). Germline V gene lookup returns CDR1 SGHDT and CDR2 YYEEEE. V dropped 1 base and J dropped 6 bases, with 8 bases sitting between them. CDR3 size: 13 residues. The CDR3 region is CASSLPGSNIQYF. In nucleotides, the CDR3 is TGTGCCAGCAGCTTGCCAGGGTCAAACATTCAGTACTTC.

This clonotype turned up a few times. The chain couples TRBV29-1 to TRBJ1-1; perhaps TRBD1 as D (6 bases). This CDR3 is built from 14 residues. CDR1 is SQVTM and CDR2 is ANQGSEA in the germline V gene. The V and J ends lost 4 bases and 4 bases respectively, with 16 bases between them. The CDR3 region has the DNA TGCAGCGTTGGTGCCCACAGGGAGGGCACTGAAGCTTTCTTT. Translation: CSVGAHREGTEAFF. Based on the CDR3 plus reference TRBV29-1 and TRBJ1-1, the full variable domain is SAVISQKPSRDICQRGTSLTIQCQVDSQVTMMFWYRQQPGQSLTLIATANQGSEATYESGFVIDKFPISRPNLTFSTLTVSNMSPEDSSIYLCSVGAHREGTEAFFGQGTRLTVV.

The rearrangement links TRBV4-1 to TRBJ1-3; no definite D call. V was pared by 0 bases and J by 0 bases, with 6 bases between. The CDR3 covers 15 residues. Germline V gene lookup returns CDR1 MGHRA and CDR2 YSYEKL. CDR3 in amino acids: CASSQDGYSGNTIYF. The CDR3 DNA sequence: TGCGCCAGCAGCCAAGATGGATACTCTGGAAACACCATATATTTT.

This clonotype has only a few counts. The CDR3 loop is CASSQDGAGGWNEQFF. For the CDR3, the DNA is TGTGCCAGCAGCCAAGATGGAGCGGGGGGGTGGAATGAGCAGTTCTTC. This chain connects TRBV3-1 to TRBJ2-1, with 10 bases lining up with TRBD2. J lost 7 bases, V lost 0 bases, and 6 bases had no gene match. The CDR3 extends over 16 amino acids. The germline CDR1 and CDR2 sequences are LGHDT and YNNKEL (reference sequence).

This clonotype was seen only a few times. The CDR3 spells CASSHVSYEQYF. The CDR3 coding sequence is TGTGCCAGCAGTCACGTTTCCTACGAGCAGTACTTC. The chain has TRBV6-2 or TRBV6-3 and TRBJ2-7; D remains unclear. V shed 5 bases and J shed 1 base, with 6 bases lying between them. The CDR3 covers 12 residues. CDR1 and CDR2 (germline): MNHEY, SVGEGT.

The chain couples TRBV5-6 to TRBJ2-3, with 7 positions matching TRBD2. V lost 1 base, J lost 2 bases, and 7 bases stayed unmatched. In germline, CDR1 is SGHDT, CDR2 YYEEEE. The CDR3 consists of 16 residues. The CDR3: CASSLPLAASTDTQYF. In DNA, the CDR3 is TGTGCCAGCAGCTTGCCGCTAGCGGCCTCCACAGATACGCAGTATTTT.

The sample holds a few counts of this clonotype. The chain recombines TRBV11-2 with TRBJ2-2; D is perhaps TRBD1 (6 bases). V was clipped by 2 bases and J by 5 bases, with 12 bases between them. Per germline, CDR1 SGHAT and CDR2 FQNNGV. The CDR3 has 15 amino acids. Written as DNA, the CDR3 is TGTGCCAGCAGCTTACAACAGGGCTGGACCGGGGAGCTGTTTTTT. It translates to CASSLQQGWTGELFF.

The chain is built from TRBV30 and TRBJ1-1, with D uncertain. The CDR3 spans 19 residues. Germline CDR1 GTSNPN, CDR2 SVGIG (reference sequence). V was trimmed by 0 bases and J by 4 bases, leaving 27 bases between them. The CDR3 DNA sequence: TGTGCCTGGAGTGTACTAGGCGCCCTTACACCGGAGGCCACCACTGAAGCTTTCTTT. Translation: CAWSVLGALTPEATTEAFF.

J is TRBJ2-7 and V is TRBV19, with a tentative D call TRBD2 (6 bases). CDR1 LNHDA and CDR2 SQIVND come from the germline V gene (reference sequence). The CDR3 covers 12 residues. V dropped 4 bases and J dropped 10 bases, with 14 bases sitting between them. This CDR3 reads CASSNIDGRQYF. CDR3 bases: TGTGCCAGTAGTAACATTGACGGGAGACAGTACTTC.

This clonotype has only a few counts. J is TRBJ2-3 and V is TRBV4-1; 12 nucleotides line up with TRBD2. The CDR3 is 19 residues long. The ends lost 4 bases at V and 2 bases at J; junction bases unmatched: 13. Germline V gene lookup returns CDR1 MGHRA and CDR2 YSYEKL. The CDR3 nucleotides read TGCGCCAGCAGCCCCCTTGTAGCTAGCGGGGGGGGAAACACAGATACGCAGTATTTT. Its translation is CASSPLVASGGGNTDTQYF.

The rearrangement uses TRBV6-5 and TRBJ2-2; 7 bases agree with TRBD1. This CDR3 has 14 amino acids. The V and J ends lost 6 bases and 4 bases, in that order; junction bases with no gene match: 5. Germline V CDR1 and CDR2: MNHEY, SVGAGI. The chain's CDR3 is CASRLTGPTGELFF. The DNA of the CDR3 is TGTGCCAGCAGACTGACAGGGCCCACCGGGGAGCTGTTTTTT.

This clonotype was detected only a few times. This chain links TRBV12-3 or TRBV12-4 with TRBJ2-1; 10 nucleotides line up with TRBD2. This CDR3 has 17 residues. Trimming took 5 bases from V and 5 from J; bases not matched to a gene: 12. Here the CDR3 DNA reads TGTGCCAGCAGTGAAGCTCGGACTAGCGGCACCAACAATGAGCAGTTCTTC. Its protein product is CASSEARTSGTNNEQFF.

The CDR3 protein is CSATRGLAGGETQYF. For the CDR3, the DNA is TGCAGTGCAACGAGGGGACTAGCGGGGGGCGAGACCCAGTACTTC. The gene calls are TRBV20-1 and TRBJ2-5, with 15 bases that match TRBD2. Germline V CDR1 and CDR2: DFQATT, SNEGSKA (reference sequence). The CDR3 extends over 15 amino acids. V lost 6 bases and J lost 5; bases outside the gene matches: 7.

The gene calls are TRBV20-1 and TRBJ1-5, with D unresolved. Germline V lookup: CDR1 DFQATT, CDR2 SNEGSKA (reference sequence). CDR3 length: 15 amino acids. The V and J ends lost 0 bases and 3 bases respectively, with 12 bases between them. The CDR3 DNA is TGCAGTGCTAGAGATTGGGGTTCTACCAATCAGCCCCAGCATTTT. Protein sequence: CSARDWGSTNQPQHF.

A few counts support this clonotype. This sequence joins TRBV15 and TRBJ1-3; possibly TRBD1 for D (5 bases). Germline V gene data show CDR1 as LNHNV and CDR2 as YYDKDF (reference sequence). The ends were cut back, 2 bases at V and 5 bases at J, with 16 bases in the middle. This CDR3 contains 16 residues. The CDR3 nucleotides are TGTGCCACCAGCAGATTTACCCGGGACCTTAGAAACACCATATATTTT. Translated: CATSRFTRDLRNTIYF.

The rearrangement links TRBV12-3 or TRBV12-4 to TRBJ1-2; D is unresolved. Trimming pared 5 bases from V and 8 bases from J, leaving 21 bases between. This CDR3 spans 15 amino acids. CDR3 bases: TGTGCCAGCAGTGCAATTCAAATCACCTGGAGGGGCTACACCTTC. Translating it yields CASSAIQITWRGYTF.

The rearrangement joins TRBV30 to TRBJ2-3, with TRBD1 matching 8 bases. CDR1 is GTSNPN and CDR2 is SVGIG in the germline V gene (reference sequence). The CDR3 contains 14 residues. Trimming took 3 bases from V and 2 from J; bases not matched to a gene: 4. The CDR3 is CAWRRQGTTDTQYF. The CDR3 DNA sequence: TGTGCCTGGAGGAGACAGGGGACCACAGATACGCAGTATTTT. The full variable domain, its missing parts supplied by reference TRBV30 and TRBJ2-3, is SQTIHQWPATLVQPVGSPLSLECTVEGTSNPNLYWYRQAAGRGLQLLFYSVGIGQISSEVPQNLSASRPQDRQFILSSKKLLLSDSGFYLCAWRRQGTTDTQYFGPGTRLTVL.

This clonotype has a handful of counts. The V call is TRBV5-1, the J call TRBJ2-2; D remains ambiguous. V lost 4 bases, J lost 7 bases, and 11 bases lay in between. Germline V gene data show CDR1 as SGHRS and CDR2 as YFSETQ. The CDR3 is 13 residues long. CDR3 sequence reads: CASSTDPNGELFF. CDR3 DNA: TGCGCCAGCAGCACGGACCCTAACGGGGAGCTGTTTTTT.

This clonotype was counted ten times or more. The chain joins TRBV16 to TRBJ2-7; possibly TRBD2 for D (6 bases). There are 14 residues in the CDR3. The germline V gene has CDR1 KGHSY and CDR2 FQNENV. The germline V and J ends were trimmed by 2 bases and 2 bases, with 10 bases remaining between them. CDR3 loop: CASSQRRGTYEQYF. For the CDR3, the DNA is TGTGCCAGCAGCCAAAGGAGGGGTACCTACGAGCAGTACTTC. Complete variable domain (other parts from reference TRBV16 and TRBJ2-7): GEEVAQTPKHLVRGEGQKAKLYCAPIKGHSYVFWYQQVLKNEFKFLISFQNENVFDETGMPKERFSAKCLPNSPCSLEIQATKLEDSAVYFCASSQRRGTYEQYFGPGTRLTVT.

The chain joins TRBV6-5 to TRBJ1-1; D uncertain. This CDR3 has 14 residues. Germline V CDR1 and CDR2: MNHEY, SVGAGI. The V and J ends lost 3 bases and 1 base respectively, with 9 bases between them. CDR3 protein: CASSYREGNTEAFF. The CDR3 nucleotides are TGTGCCAGCAGTTATAGGGAGGGGAACACTGAAGCTTTCTTT.

This chain connects TRBV4-1 to TRBJ1-6, with TRBD1 identical over 8 bases. The germline V gene encodes CDR1 MGHRA and CDR2 YSYEKL. V trimming: 1 base; J trimming: 10 bases; junction bases outside the gene matches: 6. This CDR3 has 15 residues. The CDR3 DNA sequence: TGCGCCAGCAGCCAAGGGACAGGGAGGCAATCACCCCTCCACTTT. Translated, it gives CASSQGTGRQSPLHF.

This sequence joins TRBV20-1 and TRBJ2-3; 11 bases fit TRBD2. The CDR3 sequence is 16 residues long. V lost 1 base and J lost 6; bases outside the gene matches: 9. The germline CDR1 and CDR2 sequences are DFQATT and SNEGSKA (reference sequence). CDR3 loop: CSARGFSGGVKDTQYF. The CDR3 coding sequence is TGCAGTGCTAGAGGGTTTAGCGGGGGGGTTAAGGATACGCAGTATTTT.

This clonotype has more than one count but fewer than ten. The CDR3 DNA follows: TGTGCCAGCAGCCCCGGGCTTAGAGGGGGATCACCCCTCCACTTT. Amino acid sequence: CASSPGLRGGSPLHF. The rearrangement joins TRBV3-1 to TRBJ1-6, with a possible D match to TRBD1 (6 bases). This CDR3 comprises 15 residues. The germline gives CDR1 LGHDT, CDR2 YNNKEL (reference sequence). Trimming took 4 bases from V and 10 from J, leaving 17 bases between them.

This sequence joins TRBV7-6 and TRBJ2-7, with TRBD1 matching 12 bases. The junction had 10 bases not matched to a gene; V was cut back by 2 bases and J by 5 bases. Germline lookup yields CDR1 SGHVS and CDR2 FNYEAQ. The CDR3 has 17 residues. The CDR3 loop reads CASSLRGGTGGRHEQYF. The DNA for the CDR3 is TGTGCCAGCAGCTTAAGGGGCGGGACAGGGGGCCGCCACGAGCAGTACTTC.

The J gene is TRBJ2-5, the V gene TRBV7-9, with 8 positions matching TRBD1. The V segment lost 0 bases and the J segment 2 bases; nucleotides outside the gene matches: 2. The CDR3 is made up of 15 amino acids. Germline-derived CDR1 and CDR2 are SEHNR and FQNEAQ (reference sequence). The CDR3, as DNA: TGTGCCAGCAGCTTAGCACAGGGGGTTCAAGAGACCCAGTACTTC. It codes for CASSLAQGVQETQYF.

This sequence joins TRBV4-3 and TRBJ2-7, with 9 nucleotides matching TRBD2. Germline values: CDR1 LGHNA, CDR2 YSLEER. J lost 5 bases, V lost 2 bases, and 7 bases had no gene match. The CDR3 sequence is 15 residues long. The CDR3 DNA sequence: TGCGCCAGCAGCCAACAGAGGGGACTAGCAGACGAGCAGTACTTC. This codes for CASSQQRGLADEQYF.

This clonotype was observed a few times. V and J are TRBV27 and TRBJ1-5, with a possible D match to TRBD1 (5 bases). CDR1 MNHEY and CDR2 SMNVEV come from the germline V gene (reference sequence). The CDR3 covers 17 residues. Trimming took 5 bases from V and 2 from J, leaving 19 bases between them. The CDR3 DNA sequence: TGTGCCAGCAGTCTCCGAGTTCTCCGGGACGGCAATCAGCCCCAGCATTTT. It yields the protein CASSLRVLRDGNQPQHF.